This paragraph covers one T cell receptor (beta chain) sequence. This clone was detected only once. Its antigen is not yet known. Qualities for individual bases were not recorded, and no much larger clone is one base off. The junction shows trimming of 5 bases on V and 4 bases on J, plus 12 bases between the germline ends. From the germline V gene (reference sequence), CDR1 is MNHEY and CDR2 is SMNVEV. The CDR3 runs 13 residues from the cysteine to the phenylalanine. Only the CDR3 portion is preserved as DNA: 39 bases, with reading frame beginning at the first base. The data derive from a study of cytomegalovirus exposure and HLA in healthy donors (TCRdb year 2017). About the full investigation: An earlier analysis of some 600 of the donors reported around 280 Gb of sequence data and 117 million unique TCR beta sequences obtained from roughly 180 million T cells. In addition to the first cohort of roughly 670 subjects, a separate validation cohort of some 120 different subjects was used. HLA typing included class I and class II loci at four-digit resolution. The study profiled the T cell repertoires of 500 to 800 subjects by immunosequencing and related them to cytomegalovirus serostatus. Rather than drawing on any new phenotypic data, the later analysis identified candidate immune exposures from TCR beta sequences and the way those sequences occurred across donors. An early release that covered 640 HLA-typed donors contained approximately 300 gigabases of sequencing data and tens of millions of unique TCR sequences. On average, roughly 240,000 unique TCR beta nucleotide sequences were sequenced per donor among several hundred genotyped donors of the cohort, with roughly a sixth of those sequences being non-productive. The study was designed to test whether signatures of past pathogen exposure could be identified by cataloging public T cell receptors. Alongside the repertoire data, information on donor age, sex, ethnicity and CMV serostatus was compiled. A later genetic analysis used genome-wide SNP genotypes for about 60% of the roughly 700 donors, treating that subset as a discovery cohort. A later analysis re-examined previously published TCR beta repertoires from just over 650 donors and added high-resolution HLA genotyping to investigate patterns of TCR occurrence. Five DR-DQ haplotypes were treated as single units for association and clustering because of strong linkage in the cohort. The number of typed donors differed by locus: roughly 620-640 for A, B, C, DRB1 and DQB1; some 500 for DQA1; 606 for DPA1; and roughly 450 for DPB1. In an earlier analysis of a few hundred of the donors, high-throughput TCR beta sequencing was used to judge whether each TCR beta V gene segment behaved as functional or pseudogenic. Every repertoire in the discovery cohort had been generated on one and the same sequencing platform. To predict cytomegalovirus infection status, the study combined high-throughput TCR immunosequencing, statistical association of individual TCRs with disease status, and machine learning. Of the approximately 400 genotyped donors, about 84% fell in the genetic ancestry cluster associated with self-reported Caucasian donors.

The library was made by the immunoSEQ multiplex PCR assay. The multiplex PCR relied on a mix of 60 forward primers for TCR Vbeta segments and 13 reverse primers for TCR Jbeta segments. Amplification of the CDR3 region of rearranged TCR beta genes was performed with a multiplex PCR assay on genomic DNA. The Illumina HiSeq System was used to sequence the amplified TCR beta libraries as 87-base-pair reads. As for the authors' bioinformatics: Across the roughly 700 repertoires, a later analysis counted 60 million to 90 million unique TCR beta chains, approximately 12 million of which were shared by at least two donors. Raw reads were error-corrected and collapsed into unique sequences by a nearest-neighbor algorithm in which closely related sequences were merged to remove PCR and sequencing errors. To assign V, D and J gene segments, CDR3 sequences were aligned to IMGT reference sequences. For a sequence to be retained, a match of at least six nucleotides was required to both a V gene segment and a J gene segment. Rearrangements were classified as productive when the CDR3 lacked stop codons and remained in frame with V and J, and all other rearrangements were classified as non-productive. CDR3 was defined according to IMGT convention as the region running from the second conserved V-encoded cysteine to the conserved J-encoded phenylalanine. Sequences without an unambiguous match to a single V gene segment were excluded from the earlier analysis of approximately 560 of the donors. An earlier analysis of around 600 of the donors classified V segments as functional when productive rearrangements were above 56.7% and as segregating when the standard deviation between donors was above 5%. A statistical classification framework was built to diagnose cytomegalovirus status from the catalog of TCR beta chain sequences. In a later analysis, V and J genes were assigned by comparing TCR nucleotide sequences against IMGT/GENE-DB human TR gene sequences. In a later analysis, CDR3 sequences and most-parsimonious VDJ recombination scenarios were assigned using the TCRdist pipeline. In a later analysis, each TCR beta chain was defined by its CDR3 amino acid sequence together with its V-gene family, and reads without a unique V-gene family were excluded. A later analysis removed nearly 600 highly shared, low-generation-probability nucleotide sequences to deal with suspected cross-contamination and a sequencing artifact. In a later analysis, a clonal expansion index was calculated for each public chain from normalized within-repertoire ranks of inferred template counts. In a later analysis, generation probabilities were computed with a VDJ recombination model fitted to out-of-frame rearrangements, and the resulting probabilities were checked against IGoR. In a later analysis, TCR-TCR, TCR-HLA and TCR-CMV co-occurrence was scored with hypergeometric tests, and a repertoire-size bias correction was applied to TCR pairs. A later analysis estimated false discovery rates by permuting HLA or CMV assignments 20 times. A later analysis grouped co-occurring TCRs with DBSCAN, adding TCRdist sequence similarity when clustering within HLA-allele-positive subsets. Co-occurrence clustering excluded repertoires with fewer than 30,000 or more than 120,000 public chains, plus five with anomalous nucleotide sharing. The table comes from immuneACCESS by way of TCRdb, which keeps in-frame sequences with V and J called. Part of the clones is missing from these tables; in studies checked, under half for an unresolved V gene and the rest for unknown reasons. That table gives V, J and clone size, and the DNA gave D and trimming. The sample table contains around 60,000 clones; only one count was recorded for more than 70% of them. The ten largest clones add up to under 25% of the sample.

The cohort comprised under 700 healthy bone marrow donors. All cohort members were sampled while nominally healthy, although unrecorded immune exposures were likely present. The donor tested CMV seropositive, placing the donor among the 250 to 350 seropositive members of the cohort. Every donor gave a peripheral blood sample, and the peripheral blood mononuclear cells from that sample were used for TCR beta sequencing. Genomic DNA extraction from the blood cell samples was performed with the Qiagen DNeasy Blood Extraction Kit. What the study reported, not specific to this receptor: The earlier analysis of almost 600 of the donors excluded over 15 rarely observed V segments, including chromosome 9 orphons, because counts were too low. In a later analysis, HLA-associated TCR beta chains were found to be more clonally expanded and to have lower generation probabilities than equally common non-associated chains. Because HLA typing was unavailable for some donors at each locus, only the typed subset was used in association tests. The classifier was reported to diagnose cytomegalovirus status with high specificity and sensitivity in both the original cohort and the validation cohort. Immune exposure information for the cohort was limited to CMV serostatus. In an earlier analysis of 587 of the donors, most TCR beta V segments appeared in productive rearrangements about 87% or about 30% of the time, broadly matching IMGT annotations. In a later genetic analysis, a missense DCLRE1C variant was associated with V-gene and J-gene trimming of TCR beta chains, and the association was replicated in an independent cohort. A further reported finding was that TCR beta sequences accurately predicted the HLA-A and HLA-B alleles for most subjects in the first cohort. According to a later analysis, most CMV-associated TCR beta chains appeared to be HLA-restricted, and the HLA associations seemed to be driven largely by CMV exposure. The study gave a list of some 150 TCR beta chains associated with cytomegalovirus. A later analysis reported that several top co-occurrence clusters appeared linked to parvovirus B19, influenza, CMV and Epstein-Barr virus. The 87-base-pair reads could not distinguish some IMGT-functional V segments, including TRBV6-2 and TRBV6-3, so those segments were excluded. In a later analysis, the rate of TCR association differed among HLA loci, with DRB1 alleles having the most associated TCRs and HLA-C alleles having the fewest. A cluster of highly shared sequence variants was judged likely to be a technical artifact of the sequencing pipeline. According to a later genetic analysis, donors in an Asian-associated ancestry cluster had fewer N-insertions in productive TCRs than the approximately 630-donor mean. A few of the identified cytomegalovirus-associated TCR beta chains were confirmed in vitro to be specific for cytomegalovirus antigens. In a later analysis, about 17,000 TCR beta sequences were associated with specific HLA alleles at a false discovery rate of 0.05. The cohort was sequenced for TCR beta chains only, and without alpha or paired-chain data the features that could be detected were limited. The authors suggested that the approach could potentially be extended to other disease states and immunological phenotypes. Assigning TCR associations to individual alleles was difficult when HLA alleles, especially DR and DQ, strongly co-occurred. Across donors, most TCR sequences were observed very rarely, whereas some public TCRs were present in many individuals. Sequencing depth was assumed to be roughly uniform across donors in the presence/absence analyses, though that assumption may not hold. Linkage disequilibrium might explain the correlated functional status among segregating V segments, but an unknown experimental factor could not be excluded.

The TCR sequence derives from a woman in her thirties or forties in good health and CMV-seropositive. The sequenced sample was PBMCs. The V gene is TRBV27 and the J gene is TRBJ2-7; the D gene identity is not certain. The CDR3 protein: CASSPRGAYEQYF. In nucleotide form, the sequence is TGTGCCAGCAGTCCCCGAGGCGCATACGAGCAGTACTTC.